This T cell receptor beta chain emerged from a study of blood T cell repertoires in COVID-19. Only in-frame clones appear in the TCRdb table, and some are missing; sequencing was by immunoSEQ multiplex PCR. This sample has more than 350,000 clones, with 88% found just once. Germline V gene sequence: CDR1 MDHEN, CDR2 SYDVKM. Trimming cost V 3 bases and J 3 bases; bases outside gene matches: 6. The CDR3 covers 15 residues. Those who participated ranged in age from roughly 18 to 89 years and resided in 20 to 30 US areas. The chain couples TRBV28 to TRBJ2-7, with 9 positions matching TRBD2. The sequence came from a woman between 18 and 29 years old who had been exposed to COVID-19. The source material was PBMCs or T cells enriched from blood (not recorded which). The CDR3 region has the DNA TGTGCCAGCAGTTTCGGGCGGGAGGGCCGCTACGAGCAGTACTTC. It is translated as CASSFGREGRYEQYF.